Reported below is one TCR beta chain. The germline V and J ends were trimmed by 2 bases and 6 bases, with 6 bases remaining between them. Germline V gene sequence: CDR1 KGHDR, CDR2 SFDVKD. The CDR3 totals 13 residues. Per the authors' pipeline: Amplification from reference gene primers served as the basis for estimated nucleated cell counts. The assay was immunoSEQ multiplex PCR, and TCRdb's table has in-frame clones only and misses some. That table furnishes V, J and clone size, whereas the DNA furnished D and trimming. The sample gives about 50,000 clones, more than 80% of which show up once; over 15% is in the top ten. The sample comes from a study of blood T cell repertoires in COVID-19. Background on the study: In each case, the material was cDNA or gDNA derived from T cells, B-cell-depleted T cells, or PBMCs.

The clonotype was recovered from a man aged 35-49 years with acute or convalescent COVID-19. Sequencing used peripheral blood. The V gene is TRBV24-1, the J gene TRBJ2-2; a weak D match, TRBD2 (5 bases). The chain's CDR3 is CATSDSGAGELFF. In DNA, the CDR3 is TGTGCCACCAGTGATTCCGGGGCCGGGGAGCTGTTTTTT.